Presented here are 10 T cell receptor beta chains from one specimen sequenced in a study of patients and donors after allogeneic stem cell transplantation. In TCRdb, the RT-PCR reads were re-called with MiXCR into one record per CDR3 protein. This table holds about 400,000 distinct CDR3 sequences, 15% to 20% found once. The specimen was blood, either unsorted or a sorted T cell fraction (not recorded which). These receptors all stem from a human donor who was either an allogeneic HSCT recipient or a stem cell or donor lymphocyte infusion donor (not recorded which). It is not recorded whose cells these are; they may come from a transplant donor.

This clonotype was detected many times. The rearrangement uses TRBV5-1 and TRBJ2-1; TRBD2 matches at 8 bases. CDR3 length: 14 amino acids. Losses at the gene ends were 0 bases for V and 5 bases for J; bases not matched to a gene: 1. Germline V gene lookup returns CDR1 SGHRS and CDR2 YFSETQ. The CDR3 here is CASSLELADNEQFF. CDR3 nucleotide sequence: TGCGCCAGCAGCTTGGAACTAGCGGACAATGAGCAGTTCTTC.

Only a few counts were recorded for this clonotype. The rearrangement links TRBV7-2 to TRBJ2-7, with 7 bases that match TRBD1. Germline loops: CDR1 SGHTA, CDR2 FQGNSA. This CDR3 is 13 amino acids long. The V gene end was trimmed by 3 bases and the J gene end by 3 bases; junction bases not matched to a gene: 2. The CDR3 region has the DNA TGTGCCAGCAGCTTCCGACAGGGCTACGAGCAGTACTTC. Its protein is CASSFRQGYEQYF.

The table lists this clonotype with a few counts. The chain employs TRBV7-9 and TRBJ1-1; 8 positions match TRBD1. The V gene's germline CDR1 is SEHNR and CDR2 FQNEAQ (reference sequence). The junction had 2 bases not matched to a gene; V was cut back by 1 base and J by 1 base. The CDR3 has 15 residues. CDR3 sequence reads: CASSLDQGANTEAFF. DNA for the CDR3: TGTGCCAGCAGCTTAGACCAGGGGGCGAACACTGAAGCTTTCTTT.

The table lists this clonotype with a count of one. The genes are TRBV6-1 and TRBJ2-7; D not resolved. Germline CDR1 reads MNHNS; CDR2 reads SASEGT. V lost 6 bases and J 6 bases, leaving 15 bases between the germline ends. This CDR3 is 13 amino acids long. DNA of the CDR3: TGTGCCAGCAGCTCCCTGTTAGTTGGCGAGCAGTACTTC. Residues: CASSSLLVGEQYF.

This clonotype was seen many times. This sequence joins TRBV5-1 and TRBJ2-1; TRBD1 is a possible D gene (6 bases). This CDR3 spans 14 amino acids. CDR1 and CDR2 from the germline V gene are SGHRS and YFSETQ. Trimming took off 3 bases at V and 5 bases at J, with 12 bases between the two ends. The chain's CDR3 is CASSSGTTDNEQFF. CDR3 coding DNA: TGCGCCAGCAGCTCCGGGACAACGGACAATGAGCAGTTCTTC. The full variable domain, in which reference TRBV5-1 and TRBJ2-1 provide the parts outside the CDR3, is KAGVTQTPRYLIKTRGQQVTLSCSPISGHRSVSWYQQTPGQGLQFLFEYFSETQRNKGNFPGRFSGRQFSNSRSEMNVSTLELGDSALYLCASSSGTTDNEQFFGPGTRLTVL.

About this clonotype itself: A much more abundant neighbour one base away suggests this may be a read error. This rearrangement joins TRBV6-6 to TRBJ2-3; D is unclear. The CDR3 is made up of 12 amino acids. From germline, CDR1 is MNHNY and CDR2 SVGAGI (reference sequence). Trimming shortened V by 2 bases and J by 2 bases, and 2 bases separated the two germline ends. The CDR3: CASSYHTDTQYF. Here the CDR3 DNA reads TGTGCCAGCAGTTACCACACAGATACGCAGTATTTT.

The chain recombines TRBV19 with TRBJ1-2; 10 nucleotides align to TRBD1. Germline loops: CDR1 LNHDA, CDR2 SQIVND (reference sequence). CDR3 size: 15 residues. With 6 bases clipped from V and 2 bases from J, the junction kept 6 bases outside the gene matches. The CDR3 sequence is CASRDPGQGNYGYTF. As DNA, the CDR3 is TGTGCCAGTAGGGATCCGGGACAGGGGAACTATGGCTACACCTTC.

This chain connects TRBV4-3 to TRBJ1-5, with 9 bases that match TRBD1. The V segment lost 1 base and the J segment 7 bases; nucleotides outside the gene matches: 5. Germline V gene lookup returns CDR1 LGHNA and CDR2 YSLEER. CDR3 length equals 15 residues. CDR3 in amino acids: CASSQGQGEMQPQHF. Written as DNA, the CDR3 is TGCGCCAGCAGCCAAGGACAGGGGGAAATGCAGCCCCAGCATTTT.

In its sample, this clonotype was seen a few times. The CDR3 nucleotides read TGTGCCAGCAGTTACGGGGGCCATTCCTACGAGCAGTACTTC. It translates to CASSYGGHSYEQYF. V is TRBV6-5 and J is TRBJ2-7, with D perhaps matching TRBD1 (6 bases). V was clipped by 2 bases and J by 1 base, with 9 bases between them. The CDR3 is made up of 14 amino acids. Per the germline V gene, CDR1 is MNHEY and CDR2 is SVGAGI.

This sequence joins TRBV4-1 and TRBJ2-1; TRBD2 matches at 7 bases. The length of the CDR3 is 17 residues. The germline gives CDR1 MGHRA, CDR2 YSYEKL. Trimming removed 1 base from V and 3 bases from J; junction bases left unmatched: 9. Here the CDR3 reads CASSQGFLADDYNEQFF. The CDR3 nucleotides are TGCGCCAGCAGCCAAGGCTTCCTAGCGGACGACTACAATGAGCAGTTCTTC.